One sample yielded the 23 T cell receptor beta chains listed below, sequenced in a study of shared clonotypes between healthy human individuals. Measured with immunoSEQ multiplex PCR; TCRdb has only the in-frame clones, and not every one. The table shows some 1.5 million clones, with around 97% occurring only once. Sequences were obtained from naive CD4+ T cells sorted from blood. Subset described: CD45RA+ positively selected. Source of these receptors: a man younger than 40 in good health.

In this sample, this clone turned up once. Relative to the germline gene, one junction end is altered; a read error may explain this. The chain couples TRBV6-1 to TRBJ1-2, with D unresolved. Germline V CDR1 and CDR2: MNHNS, SASEGT. The CDR3 has 14 residues. The CDR3 here is CATSTRAAPYGYTF. In DNA form, the CDR3 reads TGTGCCACCAGTACCCGTGCGGCACCCTATGGCTACACCTTC.

The V and J genes are TRBV19 and TRBJ1-4; D remains ambiguous. Germline lookup yields CDR1 LNHDA and CDR2 SQIVND (reference sequence). This CDR3 contains 18 residues. The V end was cut by 9 bases, the J end by 0 bases, with 23 bases between. The CDR3 sequence: CASAPSGPRAATNEKLFF. In DNA, the CDR3 is TGTGCCAGCGCCCCATCCGGGCCCCGAGCCGCAACTAATGAAAAACTGTTTTTT.

There are a few counts of this clone. The same CDR3 can be traced to other DNA sequences in this sample. CDR3 nucleotides: TGTGCCAGCAGCTTGGACGGATATGGCTACACCTTC. Translation gives CASSLDGYGYTF. The gene calls are TRBV28 and TRBJ1-2, with no clear D. The germline V gene encodes CDR1 MDHEN and CDR2 SYDVKM. The germline V and J ends were trimmed by 6 bases and 5 bases, with 10 bases remaining between them. The CDR3 has 12 amino acids.

The V gene is TRBV12-2, the J gene TRBJ2-3; the table gives TRBD2 as D, unverified against the DNA. TRBV12-2 is classified as a pseudogene. The CDR3 totals 16 residues. This CDR3 reads CASRLFPGLASDTQYF. The CDR3 coding sequence is TGTGCAAGTCGCTTATTTCCGGGACTAGCTTCAGATACGCAGTATTTT.

The chain has TRBV4-1 and TRBJ2-2; D is uncertain. The CDR3 spans 16 residues. Germline CDR1 reads MGHRA; CDR2 reads YSYEKL. Trimming left V 0 bases short and J 8 bases short, with 16 bases between. The CDR3 spells CASSQEEGAPTGELFF. The CDR3 coding sequence is TGCGCCAGCAGCCAAGAAGAAGGCGCTCCTACGGGGGAGCTGTTTTTT.

V usage is TRBV5-6 and J usage is TRBJ2-7; the D gene is possibly TRBD1 (6 bases). The germline V and J ends were trimmed by 4 bases and 7 bases, with 18 bases remaining between them. Germline CDR1 reads SGHDT; CDR2 reads YYEEEE. This CDR3 has 14 amino acids. The CDR3 coding sequence is TGTGCCAGCAGCATGACCGGGACACCAGGTGAGCAGTACTTC. This encodes CASSMTGTPGEQYF.

The chain is built from TRBV4-1 and TRBJ2-7, with D perhaps matching TRBD1 or TRBD2 (6 bases each). Trimming removed 0 bases from V and 3 bases from J, with 12 bases in between. This CDR3 is built from 15 residues. CDR1 is MGHRA, CDR2 YSYEKL, per germline. The CDR3, as DNA: TGCGCCAGCAGCCAAGAGGGGGGCCCATTCTACGAGCAGTACTTC. Translation gives CASSQEGGPFYEQYF.

The chain links TRBV5-1 to TRBJ2-1; 10 positions match TRBD1. The ends lost 4 bases at V and 2 bases at J; junction bases unmatched: 6. Looked up from germline, CDR1 is SGHRS and CDR2 is YFSETQ. CDR3 length: 16 amino acids. The CDR3 region is CASSTGDRGPYNEQFF. For the CDR3, the DNA is TGCGCCAGCAGCACGGGGGACAGGGGACCCTACAATGAGCAGTTCTTC.

V and J are TRBV28 and TRBJ1-3, with D unclear. The length of the CDR3 is 15 residues. Trimming stripped 7 bases from V and 0 bases from J, with 13 bases between. The germline CDR1 and CDR2 sequences are MDHEN and SYDVKM. The CDR3 DNA sequence: TGTGCCAGCAACCTGGCAGCCAACTCTGGAAACACCATATATTTT. Protein: CASNLAANSGNTIYF.

The chain employs TRBV28 and TRBJ2-6; no firm D call. The germline CDR1 and CDR2 sequences are MDHEN and SYDVKM. V was trimmed by 7 bases and J by 0 bases, leaving 13 bases between them. The CDR3 length is 16 residues. This chain's CDR3 is CASTPTMGSGANVLTF. Here the CDR3 DNA reads TGTGCCAGCACCCCAACCATGGGCTCTGGGGCCAACGTCCTGACTTTC.

About this clone: This same CDR3 is encoded by further DNA sequences in the sample. The rearrangement uses TRBV11-2 and TRBJ2-1, with 8 bases identical to TRBD2. The CDR3 has 15 amino acids. From germline, CDR1 is SGHAT and CDR2 FQNNGV. The junction had 3 bases not matched to a gene; V was cut back by 1 base and J by 4 bases. The DNA of the CDR3 is TGTGCCAGCAGCTTAGGGACTAGCTCATACAATGAGCAGTTCTTC. Protein product: CASSLGTSSYNEQFF.

The rearrangement links TRBV27 to TRBJ2-1, with TRBD2 identical over 16 bases. The CDR3 loop spans 22 amino acids. Germline lookup yields CDR1 MNHEY and CDR2 SMNVEV (reference sequence). The ends lost 4 bases at V and 1 base at J; junction bases unmatched: 16. CDR3 region: CASSWAGGVGLAGGPSYNEQFF. CDR3 DNA sequence: TGTGCCAGCAGTTGGGCAGGGGGCGTGGGACTAGCGGGAGGGCCATCCTACAATGAGCAGTTCTTC.

The V and J genes are TRBV9 and TRBJ2-7, with D possibly TRBD1 on 6 matching bases. From germline, CDR1 is SGDLS and CDR2 YYNGEE. This CDR3 has 14 residues. The V end was cut by 4 bases, the J end by 0 bases, with 11 bases between. CDR3: CASSPRQDSYEQYF. The CDR3 DNA sequence: TGTGCCAGCAGCCCAAGACAGGACTCCTACGAGCAGTACTTC.

The chain is built from TRBV18 and TRBJ2-2, with 8 bases identical to TRBD1. V lost 4 bases to trimming and J lost 1 base; unmatched junction nucleotides: 8. The CDR3 length is 17 residues. The germline V gene encodes CDR1 KGHSH and CDR2 LQKENI. CDR3 nucleotides: TGTGCCAGCTCACTAAGCTCCAGGGGGCGGAACACCGGGGAGCTGTTTTTT. Translating gives CASSLSSRGRNTGELFF.

The chain is built from TRBV7-2 and TRBJ1-2; D gene ambiguous. V lost 1 base and J lost 2, with 8 bases in between. CDR1 SGHTA and CDR2 FQGNSA come from the germline V gene. The CDR3 contains 14 residues. CDR3 bases: TGTGCCAGCAGCTTAGTGAGGGTCAACTATGGCTACACCTTC. Translated: CASSLVRVNYGYTF.

This chain links TRBV5-1 with TRBJ2-1; the match to TRBD2 covers 8 bases. V was pared by 3 bases and J by 8 bases, with 10 bases of the junction left unmatched. Per germline, CDR1 SGHRS and CDR2 YFSETQ. The CDR3 is 15 amino acids. CDR3 in amino acids: CASSSTGTSRYEQFF. CDR3 bases: TGCGCCAGCAGCTCCACCGGGACTAGTCGCTATGAGCAGTTCTTC.

This clone was found once. This chain uses TRBV4-1 with TRBJ1-4; D perhaps matches TRBD1 (5 bases). The CDR3 runs to 17 residues. Looked up from germline, CDR1 is MGHRA and CDR2 is YSYEKL. Trimming left V 3 bases short and J 3 bases short, with 17 bases between. The CDR3, as DNA: TGCGCCAGCAGCCACGAGGCAGCGCGGGGCCCTAATGAAAAACTGTTTTTT. It yields the protein CASSHEAARGPNEKLFF.

The chain recombines TRBV5-1 with TRBJ2-7; 10 bases match TRBD1. Germline V CDR1 and CDR2: SGHRS, YFSETQ. Trimming took 7 bases from V and 3 from J; bases not matched to a gene: 10. The CDR3 covers 15 residues. CDR3 DNA: TGCGCCAGCTCCACCGCCGGGACAGGGGACTACGAGCAGTACTTC. Its protein product is CASSTAGTGDYEQYF.

The CDR3 spells CATSRDELAGRDTQYF. CDR3 DNA sequence: TGTGCCACCAGCAGAGATGAACTAGCGGGAAGGGATACGCAGTATTTT. The V and J genes are TRBV15 and TRBJ2-3; 10 bases align to TRBD2. With 0 bases clipped from V and 6 bases from J, the junction kept 6 bases outside the gene matches. The length of the CDR3 is 16 residues. Germline V gene lookup returns CDR1 LNHNV and CDR2 YYDKDF (reference sequence).

This rearrangement joins TRBV5-1 to TRBJ1-2; no firm D call. This CDR3 has 16 residues. The germline V gene encodes CDR1 SGHRS and CDR2 YFSETQ. V was pared by 4 bases and J by 0 bases, with 16 bases between. CDR3: CASSPGGQVANYGYTF. CDR3 coding DNA: TGCGCCAGCAGCCCCGGAGGCCAGGTCGCTAACTATGGCTACACCTTC.

V gene TRBV2 combines with J gene TRBJ2-7; TRBD1 matches at 7 bases. This CDR3 is built from 14 residues. Germline V gives CDR1 SNHLY, CDR2 FYNNEI. Trimming at V came to 6 bases and at J to 4 bases, leaving 9 bases not matched to a gene. CDR3 sequence: CASRGLWTGYEQYF. The CDR3 nucleotides are TGTGCCAGCAGGGGCCTCTGGACAGGTTACGAGCAGTACTTC.

This clone was counted a few times. The rearrangement joins TRBV27 to TRBJ1-2, with 8 bases that match TRBD1. V dropped 3 bases and J dropped 4; count of bases not matched to a gene: 7. The CDR3 covers 15 residues. The germline gives CDR1 MNHEY, CDR2 SMNVEV (reference sequence). In DNA, the CDR3 is TGTGCCAGCAGTTTGGTCCCGGGACAGGTCTATGGCTACACCTTC. Translating gives CASSLVPGQVYGYTF.

The chain is built from TRBV5-4 and TRBJ2-1; D is perhaps TRBD2 (5 bases). CDR3 length: 16 amino acids. V was clipped by 2 bases and J by 5 bases, with 17 bases between them. CDR1 and CDR2 (germline): SGHNT, YYREEE (reference sequence). In nucleotides, the CDR3 is TGTGCCAGCAGCTTTACGACACGGCAGCGGAACAATGAGCAGTTCTTC. Translated, it gives CASSFTTRQRNNEQFF.